These 8 T cell receptor beta chains originate from one sample sequenced in a study of shared clonotypes between healthy human individuals. CD45RO-negative, CCR7-positively selected cells formed the naive CD8 fraction, excluding terminally differentiated effector memory CD45RA+ cells. Profiled with immunoSEQ multiplex PCR; TCRdb holds only in-frame clones, not every one. The sample carries 800,000 to 950,000 clones, about 96% recorded once. What was sequenced was naive CD8+ T cells sorted from blood. The receptors here all came from a man aged 25-45 years in good health.

The rearrangement links TRBV6-1 to TRBJ1-5; D gene unclear. Trimming cost V 6 bases and J 0 bases, with 6 bases left between them. Germline CDR1 reads MNHNS; CDR2 reads SASEGT. The CDR3 is made up of 13 amino acids. The CDR3 sequence: CASRDGSNQPQHF. The CDR3 DNA reads TGTGCCAGCAGGGACGGTAGCAATCAGCCCCAGCATTTT.

The chain employs TRBV5-1 and TRBJ2-1; 9 nucleotides align to TRBD2. CDR3 size: 16 residues. The V segment lost 4 bases and the J segment 2 bases; nucleotides outside the gene matches: 7. Per the germline V gene, CDR1 is SGHRS and CDR2 is YFSETQ. The CDR3 DNA sequence: TGCGCCAGCAGCCCTTCAGCGGGAGGTCCCTACAATGAGCAGTTCTTC. Translated: CASSPSAGGPYNEQFF.

Worth noting for this clone: Germline is not matched at one junction end, which may reflect a read error. V is TRBV18 and J is TRBJ1-2; 7 bases line up with TRBD1. The germline gives CDR1 KGHSH, CDR2 LQKENI. The CDR3 length is 14 residues. CDR3 DNA sequence: TGTGCCAGCTCAGGCCCACGGTCGGACCGGGACAGTTACTTC. This codes for CASSGPRSDRDSYF.

V gene TRBV7-6 combines with J gene TRBJ2-7; TRBD1 agrees at 7 bases. CDR3 size: 15 residues. With V trimmed by 5 bases and J by 0 bases, 7 bases remained unmatched. The germline gives CDR1 SGHVS, CDR2 FNYEAQ. CDR3 loop: CASSSRDSFSYEQYF. CDR3 in DNA: TGTGCCAGCAGCAGCCGGGACAGCTTCTCCTACGAGCAGTACTTC.

The V call is TRBV5-4, the J call TRBJ2-2; D is ambiguous. V was clipped by 0 bases and J by 9 bases, with 3 bases between them. Germline values: CDR1 SGHNT, CDR2 YYREEE (reference sequence). The CDR3 consists of 11 residues. The CDR3 region is CASSLERELFF. CDR3 sequence (DNA): TGTGCCAGCAGCTTGGAGCGGGAGCTGTTTTTT.

V usage is TRBV7-6 and J usage is TRBJ2-6; D not certain. This CDR3 has 17 residues. V lost 4 bases and J lost 2, with 15 bases in between. Germline V gives CDR1 SGHVS, CDR2 FNYEAQ. CDR3: CASSSKADSAGANVLTF. In DNA form, the CDR3 reads TGTGCCAGCAGCTCCAAGGCGGATAGTGCTGGGGCCAACGTCCTGACTTTC.

The rearrangement links TRBV6-1 to TRBJ2-5; no firm D call. Germline-derived CDR1 and CDR2 are MNHNS and SASEGT. This CDR3 contains 14 residues. Between the trimmed V and J ends, which lost 4 bases and 5 bases, there was a span of 14 bases. The CDR3 nucleotides are TGTGCCAGCAGTGCGGCCCAAATATCGGAGACCCAGTACTTC. Translated: CASSAAQISETQYF.

The chain has TRBV29-1 and TRBJ2-5; a possible D gene is TRBD2 (6 bases). The CDR3 is 15 amino acids. Germline CDR1 and CDR2: SQVTM and ANQGSEA. V lost 2 bases to trimming and J lost 5 bases, with 18 bases between them. The CDR3 DNA is TGCAGCGTTGAACTAGCGAGGGATCAGTGGGAGACCCAGTACTTC. Protein sequence: CSVELARDQWETQYF.